This is a list of T cell receptor beta chains from one sample in a study of cytomegalovirus exposure and HLA in healthy donors. This table comes from immunoSEQ multiplex PCR, and its TCRdb copy is limited to in-frame clones, with some not included. The data contain approximately 77,000 clones, approximately 75% of them singletons. The sample consisted of PBMCs. The receptors here all came from a woman in her thirties or forties in good health and CMV-seronegative. CDR3s include the opening cysteine and the closing phenylalanine or tryptophan. D genes are given only for firm matches. Size tells how often a clone was seen (once, few, many) or the class of an expanded clone, and some rows leave it out.

CDR3 protein	CDR3 DNA	J gene	clone size	V gene	D gene
CASSLATGGLEQYF	TGTGCCAGCAGCTTAGCGACGGGAGGACTCGAGCAGTACTTC	TRBJ2-7	.	TRBV7-8	TRBD2
CAGRGQGAHETQYF	TGTGCCGGAAGGGGACAGGGGGCGCATGAGACCCAGTACTTC	TRBJ2-5	.	TRBV25-1	TRBD1
CAWTLGVWRENTEAFF	TGTGCCTGGACCCTAGGGGTGTGGAGGGAGAACACTGAAGCTTTCTTT	TRBJ1-1	.	TRBV30	.
CASSHGGGNQPQHF	TGTGCCAGCAGTCACGGGGGTGGCAATCAGCCCCAGCATTTT	TRBJ1-5	.	TRBV28	.
CASSEVGQGGFRETQYF	TGTGCCAGCAGTGAAGTGGGACAGGGAGGGTTCAGAGAGACCCAGTACTTC	TRBJ2-5	.	TRBV6-1	TRBD1
CASHVGLRGPWLAGGEQFF	TGCGCCAGTCATGTGGGACTACGGGGTCCGTGGCTAGCGGGAGGTGAGCAGTTCTTC	TRBJ2-1	.	TRBV5-1	TRBD2
CASSLGIDRINSPLHF	TGTGCCAGCAGTTTAGGAATAGACAGAATTAATTCACCCCTCCACTTT	TRBJ1-6	.	TRBV27	.
CASSQSGTRETQYF	TGCGCCAGCAGCCAATCCGGGACACGGGAGACCCAGTACTTC	TRBJ2-5	.	TRBV4-3	.
CALAGGELFF	TGTGCCCTAGCGGGCGGGGAGCTGTTTTTT	TRBJ2-2	.	TRBV30	TRBD2
CASSGVAGDYNEQFF	TGTGCCAGTAGTGGGGTGGCGGGGGATTACAATGAGCAGTTCTTC	TRBJ2-1	.	TRBV19	TRBD2
CASSDGLAGGPYYEQYF	TGTGCCAGTAGTGACGGACTAGCGGGGGGCCCCTACTACGAGCAGTACTTC	TRBJ2-7	.	TRBV19	TRBD2
CASTPTQGGDFRLARGYTF	TGTGCCAGTACCCCAACTCAAGGGGGGGACTTCAGGTTAGCTCGGGGCTACACCTTC	TRBJ1-2	.	TRBV19	.
CASLSTRGPTYEQYF	TGTGCCAGCCTTAGTACCAGGGGCCCCACCTACGAGCAGTACTTC	TRBJ2-7	.	TRBV18	.
CATVPFSGNTIYF	TGTGCCACAGTGCCCTTTTCTGGAAACACCATATATTTT	TRBJ1-3	.	TRBV7-8	.
CASSQGRGTDTQYF	TGCGCCAGCAGCCAAGGACGGGGCACAGATACGCAGTATTTT	TRBJ2-3	.	TRBV4-1	.
CASSYRRDREETQYF	TGTGCCAGCAGTTACCGCCGGGACAGGGAAGAGACCCAGTACTTC	TRBJ2-5	.	TRBV6-6	TRBD1
CASGSGGTYNEQFF	TGTGCCAGCGGGTCGGGGGGCACCTACAATGAGCAGTTCTTC	TRBJ2-1	.	TRBV28	.
CASSVYRTGTSTDTQYF	TGTGCCAGCAGCGTCTACCGGACAGGGACTAGCACAGATACGCAGTATTTT	TRBJ2-3	.	TRBV14	TRBD1
CASSLLGGTGELFF	TGTGCCAGCAGCTTACTCGGCGGCACCGGGGAGCTGTTTTTT	TRBJ2-2	.	TRBV7-9	.
CASSLFASGRGADTQYF	TGTGCCAGCAGTTTATTTGCTAGCGGGAGGGGAGCAGATACGCAGTATTTT	TRBJ2-3	.	TRBV28	TRBD2
CASSRLAGNTGELFF	TGTGCCAGCAGCCGACTAGCGGGAAACACCGGGGAGCTGTTTTTT	TRBJ2-2	few	TRBV14	TRBD2